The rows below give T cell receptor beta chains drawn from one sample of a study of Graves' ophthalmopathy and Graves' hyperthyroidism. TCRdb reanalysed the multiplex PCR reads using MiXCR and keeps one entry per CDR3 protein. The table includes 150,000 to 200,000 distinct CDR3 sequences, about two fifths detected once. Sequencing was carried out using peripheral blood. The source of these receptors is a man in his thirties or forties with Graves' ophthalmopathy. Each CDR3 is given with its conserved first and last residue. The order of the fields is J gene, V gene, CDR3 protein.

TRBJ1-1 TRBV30 CAWSFGGIEAFF
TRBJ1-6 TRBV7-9 CASSRQGKSSPLHF
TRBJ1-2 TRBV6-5 CAGSQRGNLYTF
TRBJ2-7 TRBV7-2 CASSPHEGPYEQYF
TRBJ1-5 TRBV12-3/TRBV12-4 CASSLALGTGFQPQHF
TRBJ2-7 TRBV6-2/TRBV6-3 CASDPGGGTYEQYF
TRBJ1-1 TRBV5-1 CASSFDPSTNTEAFF
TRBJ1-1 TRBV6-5 CASSYRGSEAFF
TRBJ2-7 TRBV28 CASSTFAESYEQYF
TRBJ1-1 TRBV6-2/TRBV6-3 CASTDGANTEAFF
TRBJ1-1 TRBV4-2 CASSQGRQQYTEAFF
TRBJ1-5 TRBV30 CAWSLGQGNQPQHF
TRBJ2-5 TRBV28 CASSFYRQGMYEETQYF
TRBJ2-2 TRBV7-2 CASSLGARRNTGELFF
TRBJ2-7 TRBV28 CASSSTLAEEQYF
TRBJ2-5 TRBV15 CATRWAGGGETQYF
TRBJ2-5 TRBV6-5 CASSAGLETQYF
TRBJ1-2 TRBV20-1 CSASGLTYGYTF
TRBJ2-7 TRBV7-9 CASSLVAGTYEQYF
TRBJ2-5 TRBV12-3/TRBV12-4 CASSKTDQETQYF
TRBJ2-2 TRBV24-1 CATSDGWSSGELFF
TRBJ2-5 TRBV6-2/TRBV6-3 CASSRRQGLGETQYF
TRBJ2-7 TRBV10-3 CAISGEGFGGEQYF
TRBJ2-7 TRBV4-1 CASSLRGAPLIYEQYF
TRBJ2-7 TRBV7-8 CASSLERGSYEQYF
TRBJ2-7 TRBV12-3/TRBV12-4 CASSLREAYEQYF
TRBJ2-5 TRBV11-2 CASSFPMVLAGQETQYF
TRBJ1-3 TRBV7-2 CASSLARTDTIYF
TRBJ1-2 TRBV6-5 CASRQGEGYTF
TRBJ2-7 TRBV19 CASSRTSGAAVGEQYF
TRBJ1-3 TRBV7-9 CASSLSGSSGNTIYF
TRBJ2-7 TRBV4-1 CASSQVGLASVEQYF
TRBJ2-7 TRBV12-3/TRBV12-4 CASSSLAKTYEQYF
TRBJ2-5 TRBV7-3 CASSWGLGETQYF
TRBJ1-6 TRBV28 CASSPVDGGSPLHF
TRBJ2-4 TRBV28 CASSSGTLSQVQYF
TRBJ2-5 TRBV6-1 CASRRTGIKKSGETQYF
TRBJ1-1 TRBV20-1 CSARDRAEAFF
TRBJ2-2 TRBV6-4 CASSDNVEAGELFF
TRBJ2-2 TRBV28 CANGQGGGTGELFF
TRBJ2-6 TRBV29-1 CSVDQNRGSGANVLTF
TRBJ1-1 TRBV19 CASSILRGPEAFF
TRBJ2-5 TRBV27 CASGMTSQETQYF
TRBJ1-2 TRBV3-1 CASSGGDWNYGYTF
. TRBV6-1 CASSQDLSGWGTQYF